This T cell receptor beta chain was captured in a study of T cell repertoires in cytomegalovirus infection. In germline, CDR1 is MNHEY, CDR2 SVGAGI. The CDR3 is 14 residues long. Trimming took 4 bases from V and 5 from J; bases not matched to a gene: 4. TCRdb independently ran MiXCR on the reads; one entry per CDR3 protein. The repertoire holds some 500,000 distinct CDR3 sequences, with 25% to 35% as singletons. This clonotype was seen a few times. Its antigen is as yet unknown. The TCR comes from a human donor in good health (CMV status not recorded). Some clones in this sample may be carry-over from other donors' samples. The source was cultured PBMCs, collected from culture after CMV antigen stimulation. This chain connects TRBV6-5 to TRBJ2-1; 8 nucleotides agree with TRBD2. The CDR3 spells CASSSGGPHNEQFF. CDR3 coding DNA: TGTGCCAGCAGTTCGGGAGGGCCTCACAATGAGCAGTTCTTC.